This T cell receptor (beta chain) comes out of a study of T cell changes during pregnancy in multiple sclerosis (dated by TCRdb to about 2019). Some background on the complete study: The study examined how the T cell repertoire changed over the course of pregnancy in women with multiple sclerosis.

Libraries were made using the immunoSEQ multiplex PCR assay. Here the immuneACCESS table is served through TCRdb, limited to in-frame sequences with V and J called. Missing clones are a known gap in these copies; in checked studies unresolved V genes cover under half, and the rest lacks a known reason. In all, the sample holds 85,000 to 130,000 clones, and roughly 92% of those were seen once. Approximately 1.2% of the sample belongs to the ten largest clones. Comments on this clone: The antigen it recognizes is unknown. No clone much larger than this one lies a single base away; base qualities are absent.

Taken from cysteine to phenylalanine, the CDR3 has 12 residues. Kept here is only the CDR3 DNA, which spans 36 bases and is read in frame from base 1. Trimming costs V 6 bases and J 0 bases, and their ends lie 6 bases apart. Here the sequenced sample was peripheral blood, taken in the second trimester of pregnancy. The V and J segments used are TRBV23-1 and TRBJ2-7, with the D gene too uncertain to name. TRBV23-1 is filed as an ORF, its function uncertain. This clonotype originated in a female donor with multiple sclerosis, enrolled in a pregnancy study. The DNA reads TGCGCCAGCAGAGACTGCTCCTACGAGCAGTACTTC. It translates as CASRDCSYEQYF.